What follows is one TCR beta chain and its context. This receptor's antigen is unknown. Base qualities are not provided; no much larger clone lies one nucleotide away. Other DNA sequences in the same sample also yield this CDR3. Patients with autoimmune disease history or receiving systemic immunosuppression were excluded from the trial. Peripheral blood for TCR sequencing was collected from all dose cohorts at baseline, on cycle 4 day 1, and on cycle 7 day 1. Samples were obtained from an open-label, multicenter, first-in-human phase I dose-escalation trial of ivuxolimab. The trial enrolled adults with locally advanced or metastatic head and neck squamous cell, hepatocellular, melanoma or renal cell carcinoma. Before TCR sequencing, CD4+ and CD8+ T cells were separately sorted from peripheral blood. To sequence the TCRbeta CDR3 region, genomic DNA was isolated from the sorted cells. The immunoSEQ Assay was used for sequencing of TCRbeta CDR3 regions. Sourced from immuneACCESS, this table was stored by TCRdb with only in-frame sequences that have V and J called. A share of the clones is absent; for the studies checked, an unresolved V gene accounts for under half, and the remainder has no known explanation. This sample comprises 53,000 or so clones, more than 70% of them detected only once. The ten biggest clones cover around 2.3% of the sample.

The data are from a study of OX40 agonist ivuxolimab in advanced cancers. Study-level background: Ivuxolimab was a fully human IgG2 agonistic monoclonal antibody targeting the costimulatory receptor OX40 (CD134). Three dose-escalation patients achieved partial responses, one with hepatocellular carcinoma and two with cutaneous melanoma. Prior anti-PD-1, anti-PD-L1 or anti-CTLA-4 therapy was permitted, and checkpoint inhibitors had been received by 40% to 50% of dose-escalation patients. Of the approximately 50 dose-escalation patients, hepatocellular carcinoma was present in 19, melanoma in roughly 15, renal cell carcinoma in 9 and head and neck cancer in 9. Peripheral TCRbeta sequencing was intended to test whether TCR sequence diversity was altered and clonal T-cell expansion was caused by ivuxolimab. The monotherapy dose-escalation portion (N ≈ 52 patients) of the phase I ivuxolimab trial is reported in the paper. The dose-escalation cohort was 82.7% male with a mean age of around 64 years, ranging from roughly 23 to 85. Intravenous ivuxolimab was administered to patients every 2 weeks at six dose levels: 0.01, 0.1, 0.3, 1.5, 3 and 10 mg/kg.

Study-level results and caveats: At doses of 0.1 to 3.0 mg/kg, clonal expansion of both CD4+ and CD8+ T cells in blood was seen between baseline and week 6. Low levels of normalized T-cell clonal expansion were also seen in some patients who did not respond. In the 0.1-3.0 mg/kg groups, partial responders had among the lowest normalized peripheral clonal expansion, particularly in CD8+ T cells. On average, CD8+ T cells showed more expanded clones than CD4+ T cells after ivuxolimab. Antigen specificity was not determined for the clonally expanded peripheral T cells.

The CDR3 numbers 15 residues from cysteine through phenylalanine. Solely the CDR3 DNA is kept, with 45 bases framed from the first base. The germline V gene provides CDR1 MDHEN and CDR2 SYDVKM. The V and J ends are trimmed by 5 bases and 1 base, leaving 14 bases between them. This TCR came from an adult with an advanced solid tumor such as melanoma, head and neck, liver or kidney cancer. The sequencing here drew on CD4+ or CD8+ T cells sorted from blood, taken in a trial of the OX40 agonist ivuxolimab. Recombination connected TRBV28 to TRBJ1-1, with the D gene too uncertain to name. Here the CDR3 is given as CASSLFGGRNTEAFF. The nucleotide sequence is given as TGTGCCAGCAGTCTATTCGGAGGCAGGAACACTGAAGCTTTCTTT.